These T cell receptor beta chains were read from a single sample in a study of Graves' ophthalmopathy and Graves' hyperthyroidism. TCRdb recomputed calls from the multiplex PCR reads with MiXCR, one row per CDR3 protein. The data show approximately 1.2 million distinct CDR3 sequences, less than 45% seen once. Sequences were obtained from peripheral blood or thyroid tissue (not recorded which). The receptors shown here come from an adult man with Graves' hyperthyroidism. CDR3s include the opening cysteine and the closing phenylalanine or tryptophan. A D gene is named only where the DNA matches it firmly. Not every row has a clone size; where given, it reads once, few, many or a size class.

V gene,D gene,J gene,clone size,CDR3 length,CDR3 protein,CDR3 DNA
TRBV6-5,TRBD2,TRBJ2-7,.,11,CASIGISGEYF,TGTGCCAGCATCGGTATAAGCGGGGAGTACTTC
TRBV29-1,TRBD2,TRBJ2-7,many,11,CSVVAGYEQYF,TGCAGCGTTGTAGCGGGATACGAGCAGTACTTC
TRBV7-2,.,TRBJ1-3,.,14,CASSLAGVGYTIYF,TGTGCCAGCAGCTTAGCAGGGGTTGGGTACACCATATATTTT
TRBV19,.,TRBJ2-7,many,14,CASSERDTYYEQYF,TGTGCCAGTAGTGAGAGGGACACCTACTACGAGCAGTACTTC
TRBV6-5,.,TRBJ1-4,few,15,CASAILGRGLEKLFF,TGTGCCAGCGCAATACTGGGCAGGGGTTTGGAAAAACTGTTTTTT
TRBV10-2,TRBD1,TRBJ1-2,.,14,CACSGTDRNYGYTF,TGCGCCTGCAGTGGCACGGACAGGAACTATGGCTACACCTTC
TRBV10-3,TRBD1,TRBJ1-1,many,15,CAISEYDRGVAEAFF,TGTGCCATCAGTGAATACGACAGGGGAGTCGCTGAAGCTTTCTTT
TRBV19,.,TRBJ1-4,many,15,CASSAWRSDGEKLFF,TGTGCCAGTAGTGCGTGGAGGTCTGATGGGGAAAAACTGTTTTTT
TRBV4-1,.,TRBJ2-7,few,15,CASSQEFDSSYEQYF,TGCGCCAGCAGCCAAGAGTTTGACAGCTCCTACGAGCAGTACTTC
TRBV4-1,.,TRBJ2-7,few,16,CASSQVLASSEYEQYF,TGCGCCAGCAGCCAAGTATTGGCGTCTAGCGAGTACGAGCAGTACTTC
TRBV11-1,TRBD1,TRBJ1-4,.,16,CASGLEGQGSNEKLFF,TGTGCCAGCGGTTTGGAGGGACAGGGCTCAAATGAAAAACTGTTTTTT
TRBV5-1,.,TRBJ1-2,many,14,CASSTAATNYGYTF,TGCGCCAGCAGCACAGCGGCTACTAACTATGGCTACACCTTC
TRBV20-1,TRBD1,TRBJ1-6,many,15,CSAGSRTGGGSPLHF,TGCAGTGCCGGGTCCAGAACAGGGGGCGGTTCACCCCTCCACTTT
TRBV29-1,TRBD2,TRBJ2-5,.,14,CSVAISGSSETQYF,TGCAGCGTTGCTATTAGCGGGAGCTCCGAGACCCAGTACTTC
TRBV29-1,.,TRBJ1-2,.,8,CSVFGYTF,TGCAGCGTATTTGGCTACACCTTC
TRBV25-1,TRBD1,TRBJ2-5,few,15,CASSVGDRGTETQYF,TGTGCCAGCAGTGTGGGGGACAGGGGGACGGAGACCCAGTACTTC
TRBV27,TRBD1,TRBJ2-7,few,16,CASSLMGQGRRTEQYF,TGTGCCAGCAGTTTAATGGGACAGGGACGGCGTACCGAGCAGTACTTC
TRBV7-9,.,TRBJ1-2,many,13,CASSLGLNYGYTF,TGTGCCAGCAGTTTAGGACTAAACTATGGCTACACCTTC
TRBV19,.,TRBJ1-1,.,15,CASTNRGGRDTEAFF,TGTGCCAGTACCAACCGGGGGGGGAGAGACACTGAAGCTTTCTTT
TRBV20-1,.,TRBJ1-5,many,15,CSARGASTSNQPQHF,TGCAGTGCTAGGGGGGCGTCCACTTCAAATCAGCCCCAGCATTTT
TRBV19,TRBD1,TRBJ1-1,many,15,CASQGRQGGNTEAFF,TGTGCCAGCCAGGGACGACAGGGGGGCAACACTGAAGCTTTCTTT
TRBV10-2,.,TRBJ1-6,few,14,CASSEPTSNSPLHF,TGCGCCAGCAGTGAGCCGACGAGTAATTCACCCCTCCACTTT
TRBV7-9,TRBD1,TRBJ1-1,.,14,CASSFPDRESEAFF,TGTGCCAGCAGCTTTCCGGACAGGGAATCTGAAGCTTTCTTT
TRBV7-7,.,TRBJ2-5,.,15,CASSPRRGLEETQYF,TGTGCCAGCTCACCACGGAGAGGACTGGAAGAGACCCAGTACTTC
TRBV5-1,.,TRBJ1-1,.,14,CASSLDSGRTEAFF,TGCGCCAGCAGCTTGGATTCGGGGAGAACTGAAGCTTTCTTC